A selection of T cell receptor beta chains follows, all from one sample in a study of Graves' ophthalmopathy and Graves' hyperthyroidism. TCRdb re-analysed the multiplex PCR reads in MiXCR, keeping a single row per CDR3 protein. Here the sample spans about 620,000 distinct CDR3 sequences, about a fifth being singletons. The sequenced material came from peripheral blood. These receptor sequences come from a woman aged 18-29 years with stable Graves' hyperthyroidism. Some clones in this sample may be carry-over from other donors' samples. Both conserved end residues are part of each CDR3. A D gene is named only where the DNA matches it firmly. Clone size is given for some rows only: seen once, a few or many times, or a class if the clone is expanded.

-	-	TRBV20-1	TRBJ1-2	TGCAGTGCAGGGATATATGGCTACACCTTC	CSAGIYGYTF
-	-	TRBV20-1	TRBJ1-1	TGCAGTGCAAAAACGAACACTGAAGCTTTCTTT	CSAKTNTEAFF
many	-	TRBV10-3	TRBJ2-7	TGTGCCATCAGTGAGATGGGGTATGGCGAGCAGTACTTC	CAISEMGYGEQYF
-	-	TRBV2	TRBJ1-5	TGTGCCAGCAGTGAGTCCGGCAATCAGCCCCAGCATTTT	CASSESGNQPQHF
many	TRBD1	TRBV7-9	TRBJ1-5	TGTGCCAGCAGTCTCGGACAGGTTAATCAGCCCCAGCATTTT	CASSLGQVNQPQHF
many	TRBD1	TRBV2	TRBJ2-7	TGTGCCAGCAGTGATGAGGCAGGGGGCACCTACGAGCAGTACTTC	CASSDEAGGTYEQYF
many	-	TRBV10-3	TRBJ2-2	TGTGCCATCAACGAGGGGACCGGGGAGCTGTTTTTT	CAINEGTGELFF
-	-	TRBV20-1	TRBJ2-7	TGCAGTGCTAGAGAGACAGTTTCCTACGAGCAGTACTTC	CSARETVSYEQYF
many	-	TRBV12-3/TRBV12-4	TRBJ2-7	TGTGCCAGCAGTTCCCTAGGAGTTAGGACAGACACTAGCTCCTACGAGCAGTACTTC	CASSSLGVRTDTSSYEQYF
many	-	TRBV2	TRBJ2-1	TGTGCCAGCAGGCCACTAGCCTCCTACAATGAGCAGTTCTTC	CASRPLASYNEQFF
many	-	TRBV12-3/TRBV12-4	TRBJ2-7	TGTGCCAGCAGTCCACCATTTTCTGGAGAGCAGTACTTC	CASSPPFSGEQYF
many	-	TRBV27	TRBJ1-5	TGTGCCAGCAGCCCCGCTTATAGCAATCAGCCCCAGCATTTT	CASSPAYSNQPQHF
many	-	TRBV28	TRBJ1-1	TGTGCCAGCAGTTTATGGGGGAATGAAGCTTTCTTT	CASSLWGNEAFF
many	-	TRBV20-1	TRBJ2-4	TGCAGTGCTCCCCGTAGTGGGTCTCTAGCCAAAAACATTCAGTACTTC	CSAPRSGSLAKNIQYF
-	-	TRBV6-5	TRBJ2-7	TGTGCCAGCAGTTACCCATTTCGCGGCGGCCAGCAGTACTTC	CASSYPFRGGQQYF
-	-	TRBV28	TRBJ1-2	TGTGCCAGCAGTTCCCGGGGAATCGCCTATGGCTACACCTTC	CASSSRGIAYGYTF
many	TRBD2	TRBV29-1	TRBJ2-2	TGCAGCGCTGGGGTGGGACTAAACACCGGGGAGCTGTTTTTT	CSAGVGLNTGELFF
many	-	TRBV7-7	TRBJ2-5	TGTGCCAGCAGCTTACTGTCACAAGAGACCCAGTACTTC	CASSLLSQETQYF
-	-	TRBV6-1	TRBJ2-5	TGTGCCAGCCAAACCGGGGGCACACAAGAGACCCAGTACTTC	CASQTGGTQETQYF
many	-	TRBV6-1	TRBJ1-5	TGTGCCAGCAGTGAATTCCCGGACGAATATAGCAATCAGCCCCAGCATTTT	CASSEFPDEYSNQPQHF
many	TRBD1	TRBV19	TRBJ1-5	TGTGCCAGTAGTCCCGTCAGGGACAGAGACTTATACAATCAGCCCCAGCATTTT	CASSPVRDRDLYNQPQHF
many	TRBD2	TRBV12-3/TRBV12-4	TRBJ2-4	TGTGCCAGCAGTTTAAGGGTCACGGGAGGAGTCAAAAACATTAAGTACTTC	CASSLRVTGGVKNIKYF
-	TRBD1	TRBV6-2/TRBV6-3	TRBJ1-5	TGTGCCAGCAGCGCGATGGTCGGGACAGGGGCCGTCAATCAGCCCCAGCATTTT	CASSAMVGTGAVNQPQHF
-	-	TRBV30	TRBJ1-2	TGTGCCTGGATGCCAGGACCTGGCTACACCTTC	CAWMPGPGYTF
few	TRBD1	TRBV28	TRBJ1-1	TGTGCCAGCAGTCCGACCTCGAGAGGGGGCAGTTCTGAAGCTTTCTTT	CASSPTSRGGSSEAFF
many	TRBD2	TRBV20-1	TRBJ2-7	TGCAGTGCTACCCCGGGACTAGCGGGCTACGAGCAGTACTTC	CSATPGLAGYEQYF
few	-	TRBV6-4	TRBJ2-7	TGTGCCAGCAGCCGGGACGTATACGAGCAGTACTTC	CASSRDVYEQYF
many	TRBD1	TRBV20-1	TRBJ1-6	TGCAGTGCTAGGGCCGGGACAGCAAATTCACCCCTCCACTTT	CSARAGTANSPLHF
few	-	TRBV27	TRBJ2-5	TGTGCCAGCAGTTTTGTGGACAGACCCGACCAAGAGACCCAGTACTTC	CASSFVDRPDQETQYF
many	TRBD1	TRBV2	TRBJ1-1	TGTGCCAGCAGTGAGGGGGGACAGGGGAGGACTGAAGCTTTCTTT	CASSEGGQGRTEAFF
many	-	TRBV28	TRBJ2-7	TGTGCCAGCAGTTTGGGAGGGGGGATCTACGAGCAGTACTTC	CASSLGGGIYEQYF
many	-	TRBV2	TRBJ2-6	TGTGCCAGCAGTCGTGGGGTAGAACAGGCTGCCTCTGGGGCCAACGTCCTGACTTTC	CASSRGVEQAASGANVLTF
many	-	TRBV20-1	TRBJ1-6	TGCAGTGCTAGGTCGGGGGGAATGAGCTCCTATAATTCACCCCTCCACTTT	CSARSGGMSSYNSPLHF
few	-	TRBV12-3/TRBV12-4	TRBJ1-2	TGTGCCAGCAGTGGAACGAGTTATGGGTATGGCTACACCTTC	CASSGTSYGYGYTF
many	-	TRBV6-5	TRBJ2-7	TGTGCCAGCAGTTACCCCGGGCAGGACCCCTCCTTC	CASSYPGQDPSF
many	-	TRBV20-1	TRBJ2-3	TGCAGTGCTAGACGTATACAGGGATCTACCACAGATACGCAGTATTTT	CSARRIQGSTTDTQYF
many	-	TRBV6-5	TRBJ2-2	TGTGCCAGCAGTTTGGACTACTCGAGGACCGGGGAGCTGTTTTTT	CASSLDYSRTGELFF
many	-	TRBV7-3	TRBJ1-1	TGTGCCAGCAGCTCCACGACACAGGGAGGGAACACTGAAGCTTTCTTT	CASSSTTQGGNTEAFF
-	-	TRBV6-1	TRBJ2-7	TGTGCCAGCAGTGGGGTACAGGGAAGTGCCTACGAGCAGTACTTC	CASSGVQGSAYEQYF
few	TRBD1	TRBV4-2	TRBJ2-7	TGTGCCAGCAGCCAAGATGCCTCCGGGACAGCCTACGAGCAGTACTTC	CASSQDASGTAYEQYF
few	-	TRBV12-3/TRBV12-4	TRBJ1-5	TGTGCCAGCAGTTTGGTACGTTCCAGGATTTTCGATCAGCCCCAGCATTTT	CASSLVRSRIFDQPQHF
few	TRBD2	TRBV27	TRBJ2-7	TGTGCCAGCAGTGAGGACTTAGCGGGGAGGGAGCAGTACTTC	CASSEDLAGREQYF
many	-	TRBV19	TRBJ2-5	TGTGCCAGTAGTATAGGCCAGGGGTTTGTCCAAGAGACCCAGTACTTC	CASSIGQGFVQETQYF
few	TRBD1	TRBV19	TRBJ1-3	TGTGCCAGTACGCGGGGACAGGACGCTGGAAACACCATATATTTT	CASTRGQDAGNTIYF
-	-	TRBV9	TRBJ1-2	TGTGCCAGCAGCGTAGCGGAGAGCTATGGCTACACCTTC	CASSVAESYGYTF
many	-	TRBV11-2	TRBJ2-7	TGTGCCAGCAGCCGGGGTGGGGGGACAGTATTCTCCTACGAGCAGTACTTC	CASSRGGGTVFSYEQYF
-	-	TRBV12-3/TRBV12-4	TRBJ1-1	TGTGCCAGCAGTCCGATGGGTATGAACACTGAAGCTTTCTTT	CASSPMGMNTEAFF
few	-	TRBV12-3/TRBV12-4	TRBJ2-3	TGTGCCAGCAGTCCTCTCCGGCCCCAGGGAGCAGATACGCAGTATTTT	CASSPLRPQGADTQYF
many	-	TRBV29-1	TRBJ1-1	TGCAGCGTTGAGAACGAGGGCACTGAAGCTTTCTTT	CSVENEGTEAFF